These T cell receptor beta chains were read from a single sample in a study of blood T cell repertoires in COVID-19. The data were produced by immunoSEQ multiplex PCR, yet TCRdb's version contains in-frame clones alone and is incomplete. This sample has about 55,000 clones, with 65% to 90% found just once. The sequencing sample was made of peripheral blood. These receptors were obtained from a human donor in a cohort sampled during active COVID-19. The conserved cysteine and the conserved F or W are not part of the CDR3 here. Fields, in order: V gene, clone size, CDR3 protein. The listing skips clone size in some rows; elsewhere it reads once, few, many or a size class.

TRBV5-1 . ASSLVPGTSGNTIY
TRBV10-2 . ASITGAQTNTGELF
TRBV14 . ASSQGGQVETQY
TRBV5-1 . ASSLDGTPLGNEKLF
TRBV2 . ASSGGQGALSPLH
TRBV4-3 . ASSKRSGPTDTQY
TRBV10-2 . ASSQRTGSTSMRGYT
TRBV5-1 . ASSWDRVAYEQY
TRBV10-1 many ASRDSGGNEQF
TRBV5-1 . ASSPQGFQETQY
TRBV5-6 . ASSLRAGGYNEQF
TRBV28 . ASSFGAGETEQY
TRBV7-2 . ASSLGFGTGGAANEQY
TRBV2 few ASSSVERTEAF
TRBV28 . ASSKGVPYEQY
TRBV4-1 . ASSQENRGSGYT
TRBV30 . AWSVVAGANVLT
TRBV5-1 . ASSLGDRWTGQETQY
TRBV10-2 . ASRGGGRQSYNEQF
TRBV19 . ASSIRLAGDEQF
TRBV10-3 . AISETLGQEDGYT
TRBV5-8 . ASSLRGRGTEAF
TRBV30 few AWSVVGNQPQH
TRBV7-8 . ASSLDRDNQPQH
TRBV7-8 . ASRTQGAGVNSPLH
TRBV6-5 . ASKRTYTGELF
TRBV10-3 . AISTANNEQF
TRBV6-2/TRBV6-3 . ASSYSTLFRGDNSPLH
TRBV5-6 few ASSRGPGTTNEQF
TRBV6-6 . ASSRGTFPTGDQPQH
TRBV28 once ASSLIRSGRALDEQF
TRBV7-3 . ASSVGLAGIGEQF
TRBV11-3 . ASSLGPPTSVGEQF
TRBV5-1 . ASSLGLAANTGELF
TRBV18 once ASSPRAGETQY
TRBV4-1 once ASSQVNSGYERNIQY
TRBV19 . ASSPQGLNQPQH
TRBV3-1/TRBV3-2 . ASSQGAGGGETQY
TRBV7-2 few ASSLAPPGAGVLDEQF
TRBV27 once ASSSTGWIYNEQF
TRBV20-1 . SAGGAKQY
TRBV9 . ASSLEGEGGYT
TRBV6-5 . ASSYRDTTNEKLF
TRBV4-1 once ASSPDQRGEQF
TRBV20-1 . SASEGPNEQF